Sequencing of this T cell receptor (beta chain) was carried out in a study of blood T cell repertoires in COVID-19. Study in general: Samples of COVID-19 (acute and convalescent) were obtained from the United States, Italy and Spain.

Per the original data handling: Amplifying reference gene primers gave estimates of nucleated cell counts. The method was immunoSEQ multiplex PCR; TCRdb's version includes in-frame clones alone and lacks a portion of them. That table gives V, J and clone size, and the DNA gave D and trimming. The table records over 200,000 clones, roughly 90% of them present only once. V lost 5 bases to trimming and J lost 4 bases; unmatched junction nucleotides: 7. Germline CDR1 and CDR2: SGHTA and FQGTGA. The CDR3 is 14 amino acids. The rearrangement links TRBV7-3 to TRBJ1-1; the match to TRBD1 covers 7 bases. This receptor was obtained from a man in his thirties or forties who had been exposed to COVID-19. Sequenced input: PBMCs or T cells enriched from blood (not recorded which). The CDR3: CASSLTPGGTEAFF. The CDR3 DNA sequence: TGTGCCAGCAGCCTCACCCCAGGGGGCACTGAAGCTTTCTTT.